This TCR beta chain was found in a study of T cells expressing NK-cell markers. From its re-call of the 5' RACE reads, TCRdb lists each CDR3 protein once, without DNA. In all, the sample yields 450,000 to 600,000 distinct CDR3 sequences. This sequence originates from a young man in good health. Sample: blood T cells: a sorted CD56 or NKG2C T cell subset, CD4+ or CD8+ T cells, or bulk PBMC T cells (not recorded which).

The CDR3 loop is CASSLVPIARGGYEQYF. The gene calls are TRBV7-2 and TRBJ2-7; the TCRdb call, TRBD1, lacks DNA for checking. This CDR3 has 17 amino acids. CDR1 SGHTA and CDR2 FQGNSA come from the germline V gene.